Listed below are T cell receptor beta chains from one sample, sequenced in a study of shared clonotypes between healthy human individuals. The data were produced by immunoSEQ multiplex PCR, yet TCRdb's version contains in-frame clones alone and is incomplete. The repertoire holds a few million clones, with roughly 92% as singletons. Sample: naive CD4+ T cells sorted from blood. These receptors came from a man younger than 30 in good health. Both conserved end residues are part of each CDR3. The order of the fields is D gene, clone size, V gene, J gene, CDR3 DNA, CDR3 protein. A D gene is named only where the DNA matches it firmly. Size is stated for part of the rows, as once, few or many counts, or as a class when the clone is expanded.

d_gene: TRBD1; abundance: .; v_gene: TRBV19; j_gene: TRBJ2-5; CDR3nt: TGTGCCAGTAGTATGACAGGGGGCGGCGGAGAGACCCAGTACTTC; CDR3aa: CASSMTGGGGETQYF
d_gene: TRBD1; abundance: .; v_gene: TRBV2; j_gene: TRBJ2-7; CDR3nt: TGTGCCAGCAGTACTGGGACAGGGTCCGAGCAGTACTTC; CDR3aa: CASSTGTGSEQYF
d_gene: .; abundance: .; v_gene: TRBV28; j_gene: TRBJ2-7; CDR3nt: TGTGCCAGCAGCCGCGGGGCCTCCTACGAGCAGTACTTC; CDR3aa: CASSRGASYEQYF
d_gene: .; abundance: once; v_gene: TRBV7-3; j_gene: TRBJ2-3; CDR3nt: TGTGCCAGCAGCCTGGCAGGGGGGCTGAGCACAGATACGCAGTATTTT; CDR3aa: CASSLAGGLSTDTQYF
d_gene: .; abundance: few; v_gene: TRBV20-1; j_gene: TRBJ1-1; CDR3nt: TGCAGTGCCACCCGGACCACTGAAGCTTTCTTT; CDR3aa: CSATRTTEAFF
d_gene: .; abundance: .; v_gene: TRBV29-1; j_gene: TRBJ1-6; CDR3nt: TGCAGCGTTGGGACAGTAGGACTAACTGGTTCACCCCTCCACTTT; CDR3aa: CSVGTVGLTGSPLHF
d_gene: TRBD1; abundance: .; v_gene: TRBV29-1; j_gene: TRBJ2-1; CDR3nt: TGCAGCCTTCGGGGGACAGGGGTTGACAATGAGCAGTTCTTC; CDR3aa: CSLRGTGVDNEQFF
d_gene: TRBD1; abundance: .; v_gene: TRBV28; j_gene: TRBJ1-2; CDR3nt: TGTGCCAGCCGGACAGGGGGCCGATATGGCTACACCTTC; CDR3aa: CASRTGGRYGYTF
d_gene: .; abundance: .; v_gene: TRBV6-6; j_gene: TRBJ1-2; CDR3nt: TGTGCCAGCAGTTACTCCTACACAGAAGGCTATGGCTACACCTTC; CDR3aa: CASSYSYTEGYGYTF
d_gene: .; abundance: .; v_gene: TRBV7-9; j_gene: TRBJ2-7; CDR3nt: TGTGCCAGCAGCCCAACGAAGACGGGGAGCTCCTACGAGCAGTACTTC; CDR3aa: CASSPTKTGSSYEQYF
d_gene: .; abundance: .; v_gene: TRBV9; j_gene: TRBJ2-7; CDR3nt: TGTGCCAGCAGCGTAGGAGGATCACGGTACGAGCAGTACTTC; CDR3aa: CASSVGGSRYEQYF
d_gene: .; abundance: .; v_gene: TRBV11-3; j_gene: TRBJ2-5; CDR3nt: TGTGCCAGCAGCCACGACGGGGGCCTAGGGGAGACCCAGTACTTC; CDR3aa: CASSHDGGLGETQYF
d_gene: .; abundance: .; v_gene: TRBV7-9; j_gene: TRBJ1-1; CDR3nt: TGTGCCAGCAGCTTATTAGCGGTGAACACTGAAGCTTTCTTT; CDR3aa: CASSLLAVNTEAFF
d_gene: .; abundance: .; v_gene: TRBV7-6; j_gene: TRBJ1-2; CDR3nt: TGTGCCAGCAGCTTAGTGGCGGGTTCAGGCTACACCTTC; CDR3aa: CASSLVAGSGYTF
d_gene: TRBD2; abundance: once; v_gene: TRBV19; j_gene: TRBJ2-1; CDR3nt: TGTGCCAGTAGCTCCCGAATCACTAGCGGGAGACGAATCAATGAGCAGTTCTTC; CDR3aa: CASSSRITSGRRINEQFF
d_gene: .; abundance: .; v_gene: TRBV19; j_gene: TRBJ2-7; CDR3nt: TGTGCCAGTAGTATAGAGGGCGGGACCTACGAGCAGTACTTC; CDR3aa: CASSIEGGTYEQYF
d_gene: .; abundance: .; v_gene: TRBV10-1; j_gene: TRBJ2-3; CDR3nt: TGCGCCAGCAGTGAAGACGGAAATACGCAGTATTTT; CDR3aa: CASSEDGNTQYF
d_gene: .; abundance: .; v_gene: TRBV10-3; j_gene: TRBJ1-6; CDR3nt: TGTGCCATCAGTTCAACAGGTACTAATTCACCCCTCCACTTT; CDR3aa: CAISSTGTNSPLHF
d_gene: .; abundance: .; v_gene: TRBV5-1; j_gene: TRBJ2-5; CDR3nt: TGCGCCAGCAGCTTACCAGCGGCCCAAGAGACCCAGTACTTC; CDR3aa: CASSLPAAQETQYF
d_gene: .; abundance: once; v_gene: TRBV28; j_gene: TRBJ2-7; CDR3nt: TGTGCCAGCAGTTTGAGTGTAGTCGGGGGAACTCCCTACGAGCAGTACTTC; CDR3aa: CASSLSVVGGTPYEQYF
d_gene: .; abundance: .; v_gene: TRBV28; j_gene: TRBJ2-7; CDR3nt: TGTGCCAGCAGTTCATCTCTCGAGCAGTACTTC; CDR3aa: CASSSSLEQYF
d_gene: .; abundance: .; v_gene: TRBV10-3; j_gene: TRBJ1-5; CDR3nt: TGTGCCATCAGTGTAAGCGGGGCCAATCAGCCCCAGCATTTT; CDR3aa: CAISVSGANQPQHF
d_gene: .; abundance: .; v_gene: TRBV6-5; j_gene: TRBJ1-3; CDR3nt: TGTGCCAGCAGGGGGACCCAGGGATCGGGAAACACCATATATTTT; CDR3aa: CASRGTQGSGNTIYF
d_gene: TRBD2; abundance: .; v_gene: TRBV9; j_gene: TRBJ2-5; CDR3nt: TGTGCCAGCAGCGCTAGCGGGAGTGGGGAGACCCAGTACTTC; CDR3aa: CASSASGSGETQYF
d_gene: .; abundance: .; v_gene: TRBV6-1; j_gene: TRBJ2-1; CDR3nt: TGTGCCAGCAGGACCGGGACGGACCGAGGGAAGCAGTTCTTC; CDR3aa: CASRTGTDRGKQFF
d_gene: .; abundance: .; v_gene: TRBV7-8; j_gene: TRBJ1-5; CDR3nt: TGTGCCAGCAGCCCGCATGGAGGGCCCAGCAATCAGCCCCAGCATTTT; CDR3aa: CASSPHGGPSNQPQHF
d_gene: .; abundance: .; v_gene: TRBV25-1; j_gene: TRBJ2-3; CDR3nt: TGTGCCAGCAACCCTCCGGGAGCAAGCACAGATACGCAGTATTTT; CDR3aa: CASNPPGASTDTQYF
d_gene: TRBD2; abundance: .; v_gene: TRBV7-2; j_gene: TRBJ2-3; CDR3nt: TGTGCCAGCAGCTTAAGTCTAGCGGGCCGCACAGATACGCAGTATTTT; CDR3aa: CASSLSLAGRTDTQYF
d_gene: .; abundance: .; v_gene: TRBV2; j_gene: TRBJ1-6; CDR3nt: TGTGCCAGCAGCACAGGAAGCTCCTATAATTCACCCCTCCACTTT; CDR3aa: CASSTGSSYNSPLHF
d_gene: TRBD2; abundance: .; v_gene: TRBV19; j_gene: TRBJ2-7; CDR3nt: TGTGCCAGTAGTACTCCTAGCGGGAACGAGCAGTACTTC; CDR3aa: CASSTPSGNEQYF
d_gene: .; abundance: .; v_gene: TRBV11-2; j_gene: TRBJ2-1; CDR3nt: TGTGCCAGCAGCTTAGGCTACAATGAGCAGTTCTTC; CDR3aa: CASSLGYNEQFF
d_gene: .; abundance: .; v_gene: TRBV30; j_gene: TRBJ1-4; CDR3nt: TGTGCCTGGATTAAGGTGGGAGCTAATGAAAAACTGTTTTTT; CDR3aa: CAWIKVGANEKLFF
d_gene: .; abundance: .; v_gene: TRBV11-2; j_gene: TRBJ2-1; CDR3nt: TGTGCCAGCAGCTTAGATCGCAATGAGCAGTTCTTC; CDR3aa: CASSLDRNEQFF
d_gene: .; abundance: .; v_gene: TRBV4-1; j_gene: TRBJ2-2; CDR3nt: TGCGCCAGCAGCCGCCCCTTGGGGGAGCTGTTTTTT; CDR3aa: CASSRPLGELFF
d_gene: TRBD1; abundance: once; v_gene: TRBV19; j_gene: TRBJ1-1; CDR3nt: TGTGCCAGTAGCAGGGGGCAACCGAACACTGAAGCTTTCTTT; CDR3aa: CASSRGQPNTEAFF
d_gene: .; abundance: .; v_gene: TRBV18; j_gene: TRBJ2-3; CDR3nt: TGTGCCAGCTCACCGGCCACCGATACGCAGTATTTT; CDR3aa: CASSPATDTQYF
d_gene: .; abundance: .; v_gene: TRBV6-1; j_gene: TRBJ1-2; CDR3nt: TGTGCCAGCAGTGAAATTTTAGGGACCGGACACTATGGCTACACCTTC; CDR3aa: CASSEILGTGHYGYTF
d_gene: .; abundance: .; v_gene: TRBV5-4; j_gene: TRBJ2-3; CDR3nt: TGTGCCAGCAGCTTGGTCGGGCAGGGAACAGATACGCAGTATTTT; CDR3aa: CASSLVGQGTDTQYF
d_gene: .; abundance: once; v_gene: TRBV11-2; j_gene: TRBJ2-5; CDR3nt: TGTGCCAGCAGCCCCAGATCGGCGGGACCAGAGACCCAGTACTTC; CDR3aa: CASSPRSAGPETQYF
d_gene: .; abundance: .; v_gene: TRBV7-2; j_gene: TRBJ1-1; CDR3nt: TGTGCCAGCAGCTTAGACGTGGGGCAGGGAGCGAACACTGAAGCTTTCTTT; CDR3aa: CASSLDVGQGANTEAFF
d_gene: .; abundance: .; v_gene: TRBV29-1; j_gene: TRBJ2-3; CDR3nt: TGCAGCGTTGCACGGAAATTGAGCACAGATACGCAGTATTTT; CDR3aa: CSVARKLSTDTQYF
d_gene: TRBD1; abundance: once; v_gene: TRBV19; j_gene: TRBJ1-5; CDR3nt: TGTGCCAGTAGTAGGGGACAGGGGAGCAATCAGCCCCAGCATTTT; CDR3aa: CASSRGQGSNQPQHF
d_gene: .; abundance: .; v_gene: TRBV2; j_gene: TRBJ2-7; CDR3nt: TGTGCCAGCAGTGACACGACTAGGCGCCCCGTCGAGCAGTACTTC; CDR3aa: CASSDTTRRPVEQYF
d_gene: TRBD1; abundance: .; v_gene: TRBV5-1; j_gene: TRBJ1-4; CDR3nt: TGCGCCAGAATGACATGCAGGGGGGAGAGACCAACTAATGAAAAACTGTTTTTT; CDR3aa: CARMTCRGERPTNEKLFF
d_gene: .; abundance: .; v_gene: TRBV6-5; j_gene: TRBJ2-7; CDR3nt: TGTGCCAGCAGTTACTCGATGTGGACAGCCTACGAGCAGTACTTC; CDR3aa: CASSYSMWTAYEQYF
d_gene: .; abundance: .; v_gene: TRBV18; j_gene: TRBJ2-7; CDR3nt: TGTGCCAGCTCCCCTCGGGACATCTCCTACGAGCAGTACTTC; CDR3aa: CASSPRDISYEQYF
d_gene: TRBD2; abundance: .; v_gene: TRBV4-1; j_gene: TRBJ2-1; CDR3nt: TGCGCCAGCAGCCATGTAGCGGGGGGCCCTTCCAATGAGCAGTTCTTC; CDR3aa: CASSHVAGGPSNEQFF